This TCR beta chain comes out of a study of T cell changes during pregnancy in multiple sclerosis. Using immunoSEQ multiplex PCR, the repertoire was profiled, and TCRdb retains in-frame clones only, with some absent. The sample lists roughly 30,000 clones, around nine tenths seen once, with 3% to 3.5% in the top ten. This CDR3 is 15 amino acids long. Germline loops: CDR1 MNHEY, CDR2 SVGAGI. V trimming: 2 bases; J trimming: 6 bases; junction bases outside the gene matches: 5. This receptor was identified in a female donor in good health, enrolled as a control in a pregnancy study. The V gene is TRBV6-5, the J gene TRBJ2-4, with 9 bases aligning to TRBD2. Here the sequenced sample was CD4+ T cells from peripheral blood mononuclear cells, taken in the first trimester of pregnancy. CDR3 nucleotides: TGTGCCAGCAGTTACGTTGGCGGGAGGGGAAACATTCAGTACTTC. Translating gives CASSYVGGRGNIQYF.